Listed below are T cell receptor beta chains from one sample, sequenced in a study of vaccination and CD4 T cells after COVID-19. Each CDR3 protein is one row after TCRdb ran MiXCR on the PCR reads. In the table there are 9,500 to 15,000 distinct CDR3 sequences, more than 50% of which are singletons. These receptors have no known antigen. The sequenced material came from CD4+ T cells from blood, cultured in vitro. The source is a human donor who had recovered from COVID-19. The CDR3 runs from the conserved cysteine through the conserved F or W. Not every row has a clone size; where given, it reads once, few, many or a size class.

size: few; V: TRBV2; CDR3: CASRGGTLSGETQYF
size: -; V: TRBV5-1; CDR3: CASSGGTGGYQETQYF
size: -; V: TRBV12-3/TRBV12-4; CDR3: CASSFGRNTEAFF
size: once; V: TRBV4-3; CDR3: CASSQARETDTQYF
size: -; V: TRBV7-3; CDR3: CASSLTGGNEQFF
size: -; V: TRBV7-8; CDR3: CASNNGRFRHTEAFF
size: -; V: TRBV7-2; CDR3: CASSRGTGDDAFF
size: -; V: TRBV10-1; CDR3: CASSGGVGDEQFF
size: few; V: TRBV7-9; CDR3: CASSPGSTDTQYF
size: -; V: TRBV6-1; CDR3: CASSRDPKTGLYF
size: -; V: TRBV20-1; CDR3: CSGEGQGTTDTQYF
size: -; V: TRBV6-2/TRBV6-3; CDR3: CASSYGKGLGGTGELFF
size: -; V: TRBV12-3/TRBV12-4; CDR3: CASTPSSYNEQFF
size: -; V: TRBV30; CDR3: CAWSQGTSQPQHF
size: -; V: TRBV28; CDR3: CASSLIRSADTQYF
size: few; V: TRBV20-1; CDR3: CSASDRHLYEQYF
size: -; V: TRBV5-1; CDR3: CASSWTSGRGHEQYF
size: -; V: TRBV19; CDR3: CASSIGSLLPYGYTF
size: few; V: TRBV6-5; CDR3: CASSSQTVNQPQHF
size: few; V: TRBV28; CDR3: CASKSHPYEQYF
size: few; V: TRBV10-3; CDR3: CAISESNGVSNQPQHF
size: once; V: TRBV19; CDR3: CASSLRRGTSYEQYF
size: -; V: TRBV7-7; CDR3: CASSLGTSGPQETQYF
size: once; V: TRBV15; CDR3: CASSAISKRNTGELFF
size: -; V: TRBV10-3; CDR3: CAISGTSVGDEQFF
size: -; V: TRBV5-6; CDR3: CASSLTGFLRGLGEPNGETQYF
size: -; V: TRBV2; CDR3: CASRGGIPNQPQHF
size: -; V: TRBV6-2/TRBV6-3; CDR3: CASRGARTNTEAFF
size: -; V: TRBV12-3/TRBV12-4; CDR3: CASRTTGTQAAGYTF
size: -; V: TRBV20-1; CDR3: CSSDAGQGTSEQYF
size: few; V: TRBV6-2/TRBV6-3; CDR3: CASSDASSNYGYTF
size: -; V: TRBV6-1; CDR3: CASSTGTGGTDTQYF
size: once; V: TRBV12-3/TRBV12-4; CDR3: CASSGGRSQETQYF